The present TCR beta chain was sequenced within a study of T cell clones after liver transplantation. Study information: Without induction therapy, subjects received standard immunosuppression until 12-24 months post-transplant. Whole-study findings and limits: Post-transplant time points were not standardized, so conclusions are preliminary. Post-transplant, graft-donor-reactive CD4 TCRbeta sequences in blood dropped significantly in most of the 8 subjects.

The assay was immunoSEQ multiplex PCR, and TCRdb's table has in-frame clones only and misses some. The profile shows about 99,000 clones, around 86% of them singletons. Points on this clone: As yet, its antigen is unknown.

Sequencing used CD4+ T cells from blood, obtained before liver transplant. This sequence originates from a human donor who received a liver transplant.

CDR3 nucleotide sequence: TGTGCCAGCAGCTTGGGAGGGAATGAGCAGTTCTTC. Its protein is CASSLGGNEQFF. This chain links TRBV5-5 with TRBJ2-1; the D gene is possibly TRBD2 (5 bases). Germline V gene data show CDR1 as SGHKS and CDR2 as YYEKEE (reference sequence). With 0 bases removed from V and 7 bases from J, the gap between germline ends came to 5 bases. CDR3 length: 12 residues.